Listed below are T cell receptor beta chains from one sample, sequenced in a study of blood T cell repertoires in COVID-19. Sequencing used immunoSEQ multiplex PCR; TCRdb keeps in-frame clones, though not all of them. The sample has about 270,000 clones, approximately 91% seen once; the top ten hold 2.3%. Material: PBMCs or T cells enriched from blood (not recorded which). These receptors all stem from a middle-aged woman with acute COVID-19. Both conserved end residues are part of each CDR3. D genes are given only for firm matches. The size field is filled for only some rows; it gives once, few, many or a size class.

abundance	v_gene	j_gene	d_gene	CDR3aa	CDR3nt
.	TRBV6-1	TRBJ2-7	.	CASSEFPGTYEQYF	TGTGCCAGCAGTGAATTCCCGGGTACCTACGAGCAGTACTTC
.	TRBV2	TRBJ2-5	.	CASSGDGSRQETQYF	TGTGCCAGCAGTGGGGACGGGAGTCGGCAAGAGACCCAGTACTTC
.	TRBV3-1/TRBV3-2	TRBJ1-1	.	CASSPRWGVRGTEAFF	TGTGCCAGCAGCCCCCGCTGGGGGGTAAGAGGCACTGAAGCTTTCTTT
.	TRBV2	TRBJ2-7	TRBD1	CASTGQGRNEQYF	TGTGCCAGCACCGGACAGGGTCGGAACGAGCAGTACTTC
.	TRBV18	TRBJ2-1	TRBD2	CASSPVLGTSDKQHYNEQFF	TGTGCCAGCTCACCGGTACTCGGGACTAGCGACAAACAACACTACAATGAGCAGTTCTTC
.	TRBV9	TRBJ2-7	.	CASSSRGGIEQYF	TGTGCCAGCAGCTCTCGCGGGGGCATCGAGCAGTACTTC
.	TRBV10-3	TRBJ2-7	.	CAISDPDSYEQYF	TGTGCCATCAGTGACCCGGACAGCTACGAGCAGTACTTC
.	TRBV5-1	TRBJ2-2	TRBD1	CASSSRQGSTGELFF	TGCGCCAGCAGCAGCCGACAGGGTTCCACCGGGGAGCTGTTTTTT
.	TRBV2	TRBJ2-2	.	CASSELITGELFF	TGTGCCAGCAGTGAACTAATTACCGGGGAGCTGTTTTTT
once	TRBV5-3	TRBJ2-7	.	CARSYAGAKQYF	TGTGCCAGAAGCTACGCGGGGGCCAAGCAGTACTTC
.	TRBV7-8	TRBJ1-3	.	CASSWTPGHTIYF	TGTGCCAGCAGCTGGACTCCGGGTCACACCATATATTTT
.	TRBV6-2/TRBV6-3	TRBJ2-3	TRBD2	CASSSPGLAEPTDTQYF	TGTGCCAGCAGTTCTCCGGGACTAGCGGAACCCACAGATACGCAGTATTTT
.	TRBV30	TRBJ1-2	.	CAWSVRGNYGYTF	TGTGCCTGGAGTGTCCGGGGTAACTATGGCTACACCTTC
.	TRBV3-1/TRBV3-2	TRBJ2-7	.	CASSPVSFYEQYF	TGTGCCAGCAGCCCAGTATCCTTCTACGAGCAGTACTTC
.	TRBV9	TRBJ2-1	TRBD2	CASSADAGGHNEQFF	TGTGCCAGCAGCGCGGACGCGGGGGGGCACAATGAGCAGTTCTTC
.	TRBV30	TRBJ2-6	.	CAWTLGGGANVLTF	TGTGCCTGGACCCTCGGGGGTGGGGCCAACGTCCTGACTTTC
once	TRBV12-3/TRBV12-4	TRBJ1-5	.	CASSLGGDQPQHF	TGTGCCAGCAGTTTAGGGGGGGATCAGCCCCAGCATTTT